The 32 T cell receptor beta chains listed next were all sequenced from one sample in a study of blood T cells in healthy people across ages. A second PCR of roughly 7 to 11 cycles used a sample-barcoded 5' primer and a J-beta primer mix. TCRdb re-called the 5' RACE reads with MiXCR, one entry per CDR3 protein. The sample yields just over 1 million distinct CDR3 sequences, 45% seen once. Material: blood. The receptor set was obtained from a woman aged 60-70 years in good health.

This clonotype was detected a few times. The chain couples TRBV7-9 to TRBJ2-7; possibly TRBD1 for D (7 bases). Trimming shortened V by 3 bases and J by 7 bases, and 13 bases separated the two germline ends. Germline V gives CDR1 SEHNR, CDR2 FQNEAQ (reference sequence). CDR3 size: 13 residues. The CDR3 coding sequence is TGTGCCAGCAGCTTTACAGGGGCGGGGGAGCAGTACTTC. Amino acids: CASSFTGAGEQYF.

The rearrangement joins TRBV20-1 to TRBJ2-5; 10 positions agree with TRBD2. J lost 5 bases, V lost 4 bases, and 13 bases had no gene match. The length of the CDR3 is 16 residues. Germline CDR1 and CDR2: DFQATT and SNEGSKA (reference sequence). CDR3 DNA: TGCAGTGCTAAGGGTTGGTCTAGCGGGAGCCGGGAGACCCAGTACTTC. This codes for CSAKGWSSGSRETQYF.

The V call is TRBV12-3 or TRBV12-4, the J call TRBJ1-5, with 9 nucleotides matching TRBD1. CDR3 length equals 14 residues. The J segment lost 5 bases and the V segment lost 6 bases, leaving 5 bases of the junction unmatched. In DNA, the CDR3 is TGTGCCAGCAGGACCGGGACAGGGCATCAGCCCCAGCATTTT. It translates to CASRTGTGHQPQHF.

This clonotype has at least ten counts. This sequence joins TRBV11-2 and TRBJ2-5; tentatively, D is TRBD1 (6 bases). CDR3 length: 16 amino acids. Trimming took 2 bases from V and 5 from J, leaving 18 bases between them. CDR1 and CDR2 from the germline V gene are SGHAT and FQNNGV. The CDR3 loop is CASSLKVGIRGETQYF. The CDR3 DNA sequence: TGTGCCAGCAGCTTAAAAGTGGGGATAAGGGGGGAGACCCAGTACTTC. Filled out from reference TRBV11-2 and TRBJ2-5, the complete variable domain reads EAGVAQSPRYKIIEKRQSVAFWCNPISGHATLYWYQQILGQGPKLLIQFQNNGVVDDSQLPKDRFSAERLKGVDSTLKIQPAKLEDSAVYLCASSLKVGIRGETQYFGPGTRLLVL.

This clonotype was found many times. The chain has TRBV5-6 and TRBJ2-6; TRBD1 or TRBD2 may be the D gene (6 bases each). Between the trimmed V and J ends, which lost 2 bases and 0 bases, there was a span of 12 bases. Germline V CDR1 and CDR2: SGHDT, YYEEEE. The CDR3 loop spans 17 amino acids. The CDR3 loop is CASSFGGGSSGANVLTF. As DNA, the CDR3 is TGTGCCAGCAGCTTCGGAGGGGGGTCCTCTGGGGCCAACGTCCTGACTTTC.

The V and J genes are TRBV19 and TRBJ2-4; the match to TRBD2 covers 7 bases. The DNA end lines up better with TRBJ2-7; the J call may be wrong. In germline, CDR1 is LNHDA, CDR2 SQIVND (reference sequence). The CDR3 is 13 residues long. CDR3: CASSIDASGEQYF. Written as DNA, the CDR3 is TGTGCCAGTAGTATAGATGCTAGCGGCGAGCAGTACTTC.

The V and J genes are TRBV14 and TRBJ2-5, with TRBD2 identical over 7 bases. The end of the DNA aligns better with TRBJ2-7, so the J call may be wrong. This CDR3 is 15 amino acids long. Germline V gene lookup returns CDR1 SGHDN and CDR2 FVKESK. The CDR3 reads CASSQEGGTLSEQYF. In DNA form, the CDR3 reads TGTGCCAGCAGCCAAGAGGGAGGGACCTTATCCGAGCAGTACTTC.

This chain uses TRBV5-1 with TRBJ2-1, with D possibly being TRBD2 (6 bases). V gave up 0 bases and J gave up 9 bases, with 13 bases separating them. This CDR3 comprises 14 residues. Germline V gene data show CDR1 as SGHRS and CDR2 as YFSETQ. The CDR3 is CASSLAMVGGEQFF. The DNA of the CDR3 is TGCGCCAGCAGCTTGGCCATGGTGGGAGGTGAGCAGTTCTTC.

This clonotype was seen a handful of times. The genes are TRBV27 and TRBJ2-5; tentative D call: TRBD2 (6 bases). Trimming shortened V by 4 bases and J by 3 bases, and 18 bases separated the two germline ends. CDR3 length: 16 residues. Germline values: CDR1 MNHEY, CDR2 SMNVEV (reference sequence). The CDR3 is CASSSPGRGEEETQYF. CDR3 nucleotides: TGTGCCAGCAGTTCCCCAGGGAGAGGGGAGGAAGAGACCCAGTACTTC.

The CDR3 DNA follows: TGCAGTGCTAAGAACCCGGGGCGGGTTGGGCTAGCGGGCCACGAGCAGTACTTC. It is translated as CSAKNPGRVGLAGHEQYF. The gene calls are TRBV20-1 and TRBJ2-5; 8 bases line up with TRBD2. The DNA end favors TRBJ2-7, so the J call may be wrong. This CDR3 region has 18 residues. Germline V gene lookup returns CDR1 DFQATT and CDR2 SNEGSKA (reference sequence).

A few counts support this clonotype. The V call is TRBV5-1, the J call TRBJ2-3; 7 bases agree with TRBD1. The CDR3 contains 17 residues. The germline gives CDR1 SGHRS, CDR2 YFSETQ. Trimming removed 4 bases from V and 2 bases from J; junction bases left unmatched: 13. CDR3 nucleotide sequence: TGCGCCAGCAGCCATCGCCCGACAGGGCAACTCACAGATACGCAGTATTTT. It specifies CASSHRPTGQLTDTQYF.

As to this clonotype: The junction shows a germline mismatch at one end, possibly a read error. V and J are TRBV5-4 and TRBJ2-1, with D possibly being TRBD2 (6 bases). From germline, CDR1 is SGHNT and CDR2 YYREEE (reference sequence). The length of the CDR3 is 13 residues. The CDR3 protein is CANSSGQRDEQFF. CDR3 sequence (DNA): TGTGCCAACAGCTCGGGGCAGCGGGATGAGCAGTTCTTC.

This clonotype was recorded a few times. This chain joins TRBV11-1 and TRBJ2-7; no reliable D call. Germline lookup yields CDR1 SGHAT and CDR2 FQDESV (reference sequence). Deletions cut 5 bases from V and 4 bases from J, with 12 bases between. The CDR3 spans 13 residues. The CDR3 reads CASSHQTQYEQYF. The CDR3 DNA sequence: TGTGCCAGCAGCCATCAAACCCAATACGAGCAGTACTTC.

The rearrangement joins TRBV12-3 or TRBV12-4 to TRBJ2-4; tentative D call: TRBD1 (5 bases). The DNA matches TRBJ2-7 better at its end, which makes the J call doubtful. The CDR3 is 13 residues long. CDR3 sequence: CASSTLRQYEQYF. The CDR3 DNA reads as TGTGCCAGCAGTACCCTCAGACAGTACGAGCAGTACTTC.

In this sample, this clonotype turned up a few times. The CDR3 reads CASSLDMREHEQYF. CDR3 coding DNA: TGTGCCAGCAGCTTAGATATGCGGGAGCACGAGCAGTACTTC. The chain joins TRBV7-9 to TRBJ2-7; 7 bases are shared with TRBD2. V lost 1 base, J lost 5 bases, and 5 bases stayed unmatched. CDR1 SEHNR and CDR2 FQNEAQ come from the germline V gene (reference sequence). The CDR3 length is 14 residues.

The genes are TRBV27 and TRBJ2-2; 7 bases match TRBD2. Germline CDR1 is MNHEY and CDR2 is SMNVEV (reference sequence). The ends lost 5 bases at V and 5 bases at J; junction bases unmatched: 5. This CDR3 has 14 residues. CDR3 DNA: TGTGCCAGCAGTACCAGGACTAGTACCGGGGAGCTGTTTTTT. Amino acids: CASSTRTSTGELFF.

The table lists this clonotype with many counts. The chain employs TRBV14 and TRBJ1-2; 7 positions agree with TRBD1. This CDR3 comprises 13 residues. Germline V gene lookup returns CDR1 SGHDN and CDR2 FVKESK. The trim removed 1 base at V and 4 bases at J, leaving 0 bases unmatched. The CDR3 region is CASSQGDSYGYTF. The CDR3 nucleotides read TGTGCCAGCAGCCAAGGGGACAGCTATGGCTACACCTTC.

This clonotype was recorded many times. The junction does not match germline at one end; this may be a read error. The chain couples TRBV5-1 to TRBJ2-7, with a tentative D call TRBD1 (5 bases). The CDR3 runs 14 residues. Per germline, CDR1 SGHRS and CDR2 YFSETQ. Here the CDR3 reads CASSSDRGSYEQYF. CDR3 sequence (DNA): TGTGCCAGCAGCTCAGATAGGGGATCATACGAGCAGTACTTC.

The rearrangement links TRBV7-2 to TRBJ1-2; TRBD1 agrees at 7 bases. CDR1 is SGHTA and CDR2 is FQGNSA in the germline V gene. V lost 0 bases to trimming and J lost 8 bases; unmatched junction nucleotides: 6. The CDR3 length is 14 residues. In DNA form, the CDR3 reads TGTGCCAGCAGCTTAGCGACAGGGACGAGGGGCTACACCTTC. Translating gives CASSLATGTRGYTF. The full variable domain, in which reference TRBV7-2 and TRBJ1-2 provide the parts outside the CDR3, is GAGVSQSPSNKVTEKGKDVELRCDPISGHTALYWYRQSLGQGLEFLIYFQGNSAPDKSGLPSDRFSAERTGGSVSTLTIQRTQQEDSAVYLCASSLATGTRGYTFGSGTRLTVV.

In its sample, this clonotype was seen a few times. The rearrangement uses TRBV4-1 and TRBJ2-1; D gene unclear. The germline V and J ends were trimmed by 0 bases and 8 bases, with 8 bases remaining between them. The CDR3 is made up of 13 amino acids. Germline-derived CDR1 and CDR2 are MGHRA and YSYEKL. The CDR3 region is CASSQDGPYEQFF. CDR3 nucleotides: TGCGCCAGCAGCCAAGATGGTCCGTATGAGCAGTTCTTC.

The sample holds a few counts of this clonotype. The chain joins TRBV27 to TRBJ2-7; 9 positions match TRBD2. The CDR3 runs to 14 residues. The junction had 7 bases not matched to a gene; V was cut back by 6 bases and J by 4 bases. Germline-derived CDR1 and CDR2 are MNHEY and SMNVEV (reference sequence). CDR3: CASSARLAAYEQYF. Written as DNA, the CDR3 is TGTGCCAGCAGCGCGAGACTAGCGGCTTACGAGCAGTACTTC.

The chain has TRBV6-1 and TRBJ2-4; either TRBD1 or TRBD2 may supply D (5 bases each). The end of the DNA fits TRBJ2-7 better, so the J call may be wrong. Looked up from germline, CDR1 is MNHNS and CDR2 is SASEGT. This CDR3 region has 15 residues. The CDR3 region has the DNA TGTGCCAGCAGTGAAGGGGCCGGGACGAGCAACGAGCAGTACTTC. Translated, it gives CASSEGAGTSNEQYF.

This sequence joins TRBV9 and TRBJ1-1; 7 nucleotides agree with TRBD1. CDR3 size: 14 residues. V lost 4 bases, J lost 3 bases, and 6 bases stayed unmatched. In germline, CDR1 is SGDLS, CDR2 YYNGEE. CDR3 bases: TGTGCCAGCAGCTACAGGGGTTTGGACACTGAAGCTTTCTTT. Translating gives CASSYRGLDTEAFF.

There are a few counts of this clonotype. This sequence joins TRBV10-3 and TRBJ2-3; 7 bases fit TRBD2. This CDR3 comprises 14 residues. Germline V lookup: CDR1 ENHRY, CDR2 SYGVKD. V shed 7 bases, J shed 0 bases, and the junction held 4 bases outside the gene matches. The CDR3 bases are TGTGCCATCACTCCGGGAGGCAGCACAGATACGCAGTATTTT. It yields the protein CAITPGGSTDTQYF.

The count of this clonotype is one. An end of the junction differs from the germline gene, which may be a read error. The genes are TRBV2 and TRBJ2-7; 9 nucleotides agree with TRBD1. The germline gives CDR1 SNHLY, CDR2 FYNNEI. The CDR3 is 15 residues long. The CDR3 DNA reads as TGCGCCAGCAGTGAGGGGGGGACAGGGTACTACGAGCAGTACTTC. It codes for CASSEGGTGYYEQYF.

This clonotype was counted a few times. The genes are TRBV5-1 and TRBJ2-1, with D maybe TRBD1 (6 bases). Germline V lookup: CDR1 SGHRS, CDR2 YFSETQ. The CDR3 extends over 16 amino acids. Trimming left V 3 bases short and J 5 bases short, with 18 bases between. The DNA of the CDR3 is TGCGCCAGCAGCTCCCCCCGGGCAGGGGACCACAATGAGCAGTTCTTC. Protein sequence: CASSSPRAGDHNEQFF.

This clonotype has just a few counts. The rearrangement joins TRBV27 to TRBJ2-7; no clear D gene. This CDR3 region has 15 residues. Germline-derived CDR1 and CDR2 are MNHEY and SMNVEV (reference sequence). V lost 0 bases, J lost 0 bases, and 9 bases lay in between. The CDR3 DNA reads as TGTGCCAGCAGTTTATCCCCGGTAGGCTCCTACGAGCAGTACTTC. It specifies CASSLSPVGSYEQYF.

V gene TRBV12-3 or TRBV12-4 combines with J gene TRBJ1-4; no clear D. V was cut by 0 bases and J by 6 bases, with 11 bases left in between. This CDR3 contains 15 residues. The CDR3 sequence is CASSLAFGMDEKLFF. Here the CDR3 DNA reads TGTGCCAGCAGTTTAGCATTTGGGATGGATGAAAAACTGTTTTTT.

The rearrangement links TRBV6-1 to TRBJ2-3; D possibly corresponds to TRBD1 (7 bases). Per the germline V gene, CDR1 is MNHNS and CDR2 is SASEGT. Trimming took off 3 bases at V and 10 bases at J, with 20 bases between the two ends. The CDR3 loop spans 15 amino acids. CDR3: CASSENHEFRGAQYF. The CDR3 coding sequence is TGTGCCAGCAGTGAGAATCACGAATTCAGGGGGGCGCAGTATTTT.

The table lists this clonotype with a few counts. This rearrangement joins TRBV27 to TRBJ2-1, with 7 bases identical to TRBD2. CDR1 and CDR2 from the germline V gene are MNHEY and SMNVEV (reference sequence). The length of the CDR3 is 13 residues. V was pared by 8 bases and J by 0 bases, with 1 base of the junction left unmatched. The CDR3 is CASGRASYNEQFF. The DNA for the CDR3 is TGTGCCAGCGGGAGGGCCTCCTACAATGAGCAGTTCTTC.

The chain carries TRBV10-3 and TRBJ1-4; D may be TRBD1 (5 bases). Trimming shortened V by 3 bases and J by 3 bases, and 11 bases separated the two germline ends. The CDR3 extends over 15 amino acids. Germline V gene data show CDR1 as ENHRY and CDR2 as SYGVKD. CDR3 region: CAISDRDGANEKLFF. The CDR3 DNA reads as TGTGCCATCAGTGACAGGGATGGGGCTAATGAAAAACTGTTTTTT.

The chain links TRBV27 to TRBJ2-7; D is tentatively TRBD1 or TRBD2 (5 bases each). This CDR3 is built from 15 residues. CDR1 MNHEY and CDR2 SMNVEV come from the germline V gene (reference sequence). Trimming cost V 1 base and J 0 bases, with 10 bases left between them. CDR3 DNA sequence: TGTGCCAGCAGTTTATTGGGACGGAGCTCCTACGAGCAGTACTTC. As protein: CASSLLGRSSYEQYF.